This is a list of T cell receptor beta chains from one sample in a study of T cell repertoires in cytomegalovirus infection. For these receptors, no antigen is known. One entry per CDR3 protein, called by TCRdb with MiXCR from the reads. The sample has 350,000 to 400,000 distinct CDR3 sequences, approximately 35% seen once. The sample in question was cultured PBMCs, obtained from culture after CMV antigen stimulation. These receptors came from a human donor in good health (CMV status not recorded). Some clones in this sample may be carry-over from other donors' samples. CDR3s include the opening cysteine and the closing phenylalanine or tryptophan. The D gene is left open where the match is weak. Clone size is given for some rows only: seen once, a few or many times, or a class if the clone is expanded.

.,TRBJ2-1,TRBV6-1,.,CASNDGPTSSYNEQFF,TGTGCCAGCAATGACGGCCCCACGAGCTCCTACAATGAGCAGTTCTTC
few,TRBJ2-1,TRBV7-2,TRBD1,CASRMTGSSYNEQFF,TGTGCCAGCAGGATGACAGGGTCCTCCTACAATGAGCAGTTCTTC
few,TRBJ2-1,TRBV3-1,TRBD2,CASSQDGSGRSSEQFF,TGTGCCAGCAGCCAAGATGGTAGCGGGAGGAGTAGTGAGCAGTTCTTC
few,TRBJ2-6,TRBV12-3/TRBV12-4,TRBD1,CASSPPGTGRPGANVLTF,TGTGCCAGCAGCCCTCCGGGGACAGGGCGCCCTGGGGCCAACGTCCTGACTTTC
.,TRBJ1-2,TRBV25-1,.,CASAQTGSAGYGYTF,TGTGCCAGCGCACAAACCGGATCGGCGGGCTATGGCTACACCTTC
many,TRBJ2-2,TRBV7-6,TRBD2,CASSLVAGEDTGELFF,TGTGCCAGCAGCTTAGTAGCGGGAGAAGACACCGGGGAGCTGTTTTTT
many,TRBJ2-7,TRBV7-4,.,CASSRISQISLGIEQYF,TGTGCCAGCAGCCGTATATCCCAGATCTCCTTGGGAATCGAGCAGTACTTC
few,TRBJ2-5,TRBV7-2,TRBD2,CASSPRGLAGQETQYF,TGTGCCAGCAGCCCACGGGGACTAGCGGGCCAAGAGACCCAGTACTTC
.,TRBJ2-7,TRBV6-5,TRBD2,CASSYRISGNYEQYF,TGTGCCAGCAGTTACCGGATAAGCGGGAACTACGAGCAGTACTTC
few,TRBJ2-1,TRBV18,.,CASSPVSGPYNEQFF,TGTGCCAGCTCACCCGTTAGCGGCCCCTACAATGAGCAGTTCTTC
.,TRBJ2-7,TRBV10-3,TRBD1,CATKPGQGTYEQYF,TGTGCCACTAAACCGGGACAGGGTACCTACGAGCAGTACTTC
many,TRBJ1-2,TRBV7-2,TRBD1,CASTVGQGGYGYTF,TGTGCCAGCACCGTCGGACAGGGGGGATATGGCTACACCTTC
.,TRBJ1-1,TRBV3-1,.,CASGSAGGTEAFF,TGTGCCAGCGGCTCGGCCGGCGGCACTGAAGCTTTCTTT
.,TRBJ2-7,TRBV7-2,TRBD2,CASSRSGTSDYEQYF,TGTGCCAGCAGCCGGTCCGGGACTAGCGACTACGAGCAGTACTTC
.,TRBJ1-5,TRBV28,TRBD1,CASGPDRGSNQPQHF,TGTGCCAGCGGGCCCGACAGGGGTAGCAATCAGCCCCAGCATTTT
.,TRBJ1-5,TRBV30,.,CASGPGPQPQHF,TGTGCCTCGGGTCCAGGGCCTCAGCCCCAGCATTTT
once,TRBJ2-1,TRBV18,.,CASSPRGDFPNEQFF,TGTGCCAGCTCACCGAGGGGGGATTTCCCCAATGAGCAGTTCTTC
few,TRBJ1-2,TRBV7-2,.,CASSLADGNYGYTF,TGTGCCAGCAGCTTAGCTGACGGGAACTATGGCTACACCTTC
.,TRBJ2-5,TRBV20-1,TRBD2,CSARAAGTSMKETQYF,TGCAGTGCTAGAGCCGCCGGGACTAGCATGAAAGAGACCCAGTACTTC
.,TRBJ2-5,TRBV3-1,.,CASSQETRQSQETQYF,TGTGCCAGCAGCCAAGAGACCCGGCAGTCCCAAGAGACCCAGTACTTC